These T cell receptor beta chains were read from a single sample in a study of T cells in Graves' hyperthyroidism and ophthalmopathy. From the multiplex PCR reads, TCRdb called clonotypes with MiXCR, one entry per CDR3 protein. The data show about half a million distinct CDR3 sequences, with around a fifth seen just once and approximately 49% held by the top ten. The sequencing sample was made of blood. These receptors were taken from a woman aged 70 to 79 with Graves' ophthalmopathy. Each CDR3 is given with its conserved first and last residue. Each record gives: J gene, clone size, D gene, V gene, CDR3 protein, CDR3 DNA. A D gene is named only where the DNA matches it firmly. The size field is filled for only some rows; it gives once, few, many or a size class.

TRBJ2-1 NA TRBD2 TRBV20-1 CSARRLAGARSYNEQFF TGCAGTGCTAGAAGGCTAGCGGGAGCGAGGTCCTACAATGAGCAGTTCTTC
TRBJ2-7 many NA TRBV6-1 CASSVLGYTEQYF TGTGCCAGCAGTGTTCTTGGGTACACCGAGCAGTACTTC
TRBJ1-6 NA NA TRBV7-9 CASHPTDSPLHF TGTGCCAGCCACCCTACGGATTCACCCCTCCACTTT
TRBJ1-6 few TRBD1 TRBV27 CASSLVSGTGLGTLHF TGTGCCAGCAGTCTTGTCTCGGGGACAGGGTTAGGTACCCTCCACTTT
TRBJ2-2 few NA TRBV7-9 CASSPFFVGDNTGELFF TGTGCCAGCAGCCCCTTTTTTGTGGGAGACAACACCGGGGAGCTGTTTTTT
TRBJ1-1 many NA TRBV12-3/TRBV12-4 CASSLLQEGTEAFF TGTGCCAGCAGTTTGCTCCAAGAAGGCACTGAAGCTTTCTTT
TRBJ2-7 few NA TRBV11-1 CASSHPPLGQYF TGTGCCAGCAGCCACCCGCCGTTGGGGCAGTACTTC
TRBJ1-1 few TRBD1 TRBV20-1 CSARDGGGQKIGEAFF TGCAGTGCTAGAGATGGAGGGGGACAGAAGATAGGTGAAGCTTTCTTT
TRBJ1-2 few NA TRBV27 CASKRDRLSYGYTF TGTGCCAGCAAACGGGACCGACTTTCCTATGGCTACACCTTC
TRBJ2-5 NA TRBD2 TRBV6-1 CASSSPGGGERTQYF TGTGCCAGCAGTTCCCCGGGGGGGGGGGAGCGGACCCAGTACTTC
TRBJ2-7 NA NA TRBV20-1 CSARDSGLPSYEQYF TGCAGTGCTAGAGACTCGGGACTCCCTTCCTACGAGCAGTACTTC
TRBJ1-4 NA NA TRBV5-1 CASSFGSGNEKLFF TGCGCCAGCAGCTTTGGCAGCGGGAATGAAAAACTGTTTTTT
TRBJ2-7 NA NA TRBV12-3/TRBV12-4 CASSLQDGPYEQYF TGTGCCAGCAGTTTACAGGACGGGCCCTACGAGCAGTACTTC
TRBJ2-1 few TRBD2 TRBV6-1 CASSSWSGRGHNEQFF TGTGCCAGCAGTTCTTGGAGCGGGAGGGGACACAATGAGCAGTTCTTC
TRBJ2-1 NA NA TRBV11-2 CASSFPGLSYNEQFF TGTGCCAGCTCATTTCCGGGACTCTCCTACAATGAGCAGTTCTTC
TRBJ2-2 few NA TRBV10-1 CASSEGANTGELFF TGCGCCAGCAGTGAGGGGGCCAACACCGGGGAGCTGTTTTTT
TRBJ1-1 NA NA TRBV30 CAWSGQENTEAFF TGTGCCTGGAGTGGGCAGGAGAACACTGAAGCTTTCTTT
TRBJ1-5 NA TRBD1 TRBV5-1 CASSPGQDNRPQHF TGCGCCAGCAGCCCGGGACAGGACAATCGGCCCCAGCATTTT
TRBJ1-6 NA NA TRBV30 CAWSRAMVSPLHF TGTGCCTGGAGTCGGGCTATGGTTTCACCCCTCCACTTT
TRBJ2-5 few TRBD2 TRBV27 CASSTGLAGGPQTQYF TGTGCCAGCAGTACCGGACTAGCGGGAGGGCCTCAGACCCAGTACTTC
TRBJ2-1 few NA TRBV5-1 CASSLAGQGSYNEQFF TGCGCCAGCAGCTTGGCCGGCCAGGGGTCCTACAATGAGCAGTTCTTC
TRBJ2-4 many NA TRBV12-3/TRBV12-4 CASSPFRGGKNIQYF TGTGCCAGCAGTCCGTTTCGGGGCGGCAAAAACATTCAGTACTTC
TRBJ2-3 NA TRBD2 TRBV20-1 CSARKPGLATDTQYF TGCAGTGCTAGAAAACCGGGACTAGCGACAGATACGCAGTATTTT
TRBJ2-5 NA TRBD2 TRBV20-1 CSASGASGSSKTQYF TGCAGTGCTAGCGGGGCTAGCGGGAGTTCTAAGACCCAGTACTTC
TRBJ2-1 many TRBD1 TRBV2 CASRRPGGRGFF TGTGCCAGCAGACGACCAGGGGGAAGGGGGTTCTTC
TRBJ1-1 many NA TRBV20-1 CSARRGNTEAFF TGCAGTGCTAGAAGAGGGAACACTGAAGCTTTCTTT
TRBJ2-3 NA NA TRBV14 CASSHSLDTQYF TGTGCCAGCAGCCACTCTTTGGATACGCAGTATTTT
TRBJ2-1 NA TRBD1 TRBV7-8 CASSSDRGSYNEQFF TGTGCCAGCAGTTCTGACAGGGGTTCCTACAATGAGCAGTTCTTC
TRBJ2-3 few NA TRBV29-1 CSVAAGFTDTQYF TGCAGCGTCGCCGCGGGGTTCACAGATACGCAGTATTTT
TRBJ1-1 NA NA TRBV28 CASSRLQGAVNTEAFF TGTGCCAGCAGCCGCCTACAGGGTGCGGTGAACACTGAAGCTTTCTTT
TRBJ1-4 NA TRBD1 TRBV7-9 CASSSTGGNEKLFF TGTGCCAGCAGCTCTACAGGGGGTAATGAAAAACTGTTTTTT
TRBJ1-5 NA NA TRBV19 CASRAPGLGNRQPQHF TGTGCCAGTAGAGCACCTGGCCTCGGGAATCGTCAGCCCCAGCATTTT
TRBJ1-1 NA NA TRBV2 CASSKARNTEAFF TGTGCCAGCAGCAAGGCCAGGAACACTGAAGCTTTCTTT
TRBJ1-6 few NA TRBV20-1 CSVQRGGSYNSPLHF TGCAGTGTTCAGAGAGGCGGATCCTATAATTCACCCCTCCACTTT
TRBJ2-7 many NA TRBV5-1 CASSLRDGYSYEQYF TGCGCCAGCAGCTTACGGGACGGATACTCCTACGAGCAGTACTTC
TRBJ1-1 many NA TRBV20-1 CSAPDRRMNTEAFF TGCAGTGCGCCCGACAGACGGATGAACACTGAAGCTTTCTTT
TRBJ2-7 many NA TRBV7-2 CASSSLLSEQYF TGTGCCAGCAGCTCCCTTCTCTCCGAGCAGTACTTC
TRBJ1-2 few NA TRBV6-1 CASRGGLGYGYTF TGTGCCAGCAGGGGGGGGTTGGGCTATGGCTACACCTTC
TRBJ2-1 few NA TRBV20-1 CSARDPGGFRNEQFF TGCAGTGCTAGAGACCCTGGCGGATTTCGGAATGAGCAGTTCTTC
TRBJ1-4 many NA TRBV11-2 CASSLAPSGGEKLFF TGTGCCAGCAGCTTGGCCCCGTCGGGGGGCGAAAAACTGTTTTTT
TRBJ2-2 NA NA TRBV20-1 CGATRQHTGELFF TGCGGTGCTACCCGCCAACACACCGGGGAGCTGTTTTTT
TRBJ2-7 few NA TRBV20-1 CSARRGFSYEQYF TGCAGTGCTAGGAGAGGATTTTCCTACGAGCAGTACTTC
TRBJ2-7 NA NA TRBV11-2 CASSPALSSSSYEQYF TGTGCCAGCAGCCCCGCCTTGAGTAGCTCGTCCTACGAGCAGTACTTC
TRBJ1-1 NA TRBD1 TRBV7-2 CASSPGRGIMNTEAFF TGTGCCAGCAGCCCCGGCAGGGGGATTATGAACACTGAAGCTTTCTTT
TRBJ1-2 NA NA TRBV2 CASSNYGGYGYTF TGTGCCAGCAGTAATTACGGTGGATATGGCTACACCTTC
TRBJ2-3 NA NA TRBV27 CASSLLGTTDTQYF TGTGCCAGCAGTTTATTAGGAACCACAGATACGCAGTATTTT
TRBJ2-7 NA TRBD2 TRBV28 CASSLLGSGSYEQYF TGTGCCAGCAGTTTATTGGGTAGCGGGAGCTACGAGCAGTACTTC
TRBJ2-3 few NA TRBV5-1 CASSLGRGSFTDTQYF TGCGCCAGCAGCTTGGGACGGGGGTCATTCACAGATACGCAGTATTTT
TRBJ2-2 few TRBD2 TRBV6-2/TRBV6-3 CASNSRTSGSTGELFF TGTGCCAGCAATTCCCGAACTAGCGGCTCCACCGGGGAGCTGTTTTTT